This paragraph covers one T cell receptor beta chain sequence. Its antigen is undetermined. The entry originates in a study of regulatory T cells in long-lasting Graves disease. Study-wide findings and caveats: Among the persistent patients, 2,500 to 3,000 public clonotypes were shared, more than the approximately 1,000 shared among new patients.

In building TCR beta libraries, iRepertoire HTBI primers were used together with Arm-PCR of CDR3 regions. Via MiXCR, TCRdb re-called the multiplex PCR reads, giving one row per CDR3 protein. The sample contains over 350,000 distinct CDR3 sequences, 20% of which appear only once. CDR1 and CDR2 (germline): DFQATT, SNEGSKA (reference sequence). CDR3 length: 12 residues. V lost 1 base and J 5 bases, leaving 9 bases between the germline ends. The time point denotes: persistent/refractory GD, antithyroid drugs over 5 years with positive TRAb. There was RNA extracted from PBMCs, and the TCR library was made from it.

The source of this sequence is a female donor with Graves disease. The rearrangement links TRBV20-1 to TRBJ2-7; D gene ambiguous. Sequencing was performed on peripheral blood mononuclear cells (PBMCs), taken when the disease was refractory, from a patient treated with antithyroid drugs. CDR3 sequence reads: CSARVWRDEQYF. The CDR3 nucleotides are TGCAGTGCTAGAGTCTGGAGAGACGAGCAGTACTTC.